This TCR beta chain was documented in a study of cytomegalovirus exposure and HLA in healthy donors. Across the study: Earlier, 150 million to 200 million T cells were analyzed, and 95 million to 140 million unique TCR beta sequences were found among them. General observations from the study: More clonal expansion characterized HLA-associated TCR beta chains than equally common others in a later analysis.

The PCR employed 60 Vbeta primers together with 13 Jbeta primers. Sequencing was performed with immunoSEQ multiplex PCR; in TCRdb, only in-frame clones are kept and a portion is missing. This table holds about 100,000 clones, approximately 78% found once. A note on this clone: Its target is not known.

V was shortened by 6 bases and J by 4 bases, with 10 bases between the two germline ends. The CDR3 is 12 residues long. Germline-derived CDR1 and CDR2 are MNHEY and SVGAGI. The chain employs TRBV6-5 and TRBJ2-7, with no clear D. The sample was PBMCs. This TCR was sampled from a woman in her sixties or seventies in good health and CMV-seronegative. The CDR3 here is CASRAGRYEQYF. The CDR3 DNA reads TGTGCCAGCAGAGCCGGTCGATACGAGCAGTACTTC.